One sample yielded the 12 T cell receptor beta chains listed below, sequenced in a study of vaccination and CD4 T cells after COVID-19. The Oncomine TCR Beta short-read assay generated sequence data from the DNA of cultured CD4+ T cells. Genomic DNA was taken out of cultured CD4+ T cells by extraction. Each CDR3 protein is one row after TCRdb ran MiXCR on the PCR reads. This table has 10,000 or so distinct CDR3 sequences, around a third appearing once. These TCRs are of unknown antigen specificity. Treatment noted: approximately 11-day PBMC culture with coronavirus spike peptide pools or control peptides (ViraFEST assay). Collection of the unexposed donor's CD4+ T cells took place before the COVID-19 pandemic (2011-2018). The sequenced sample consisted of CD4+ T cells from blood, cultured in vitro. Source of these receptors: a human donor in good health.

This clonotype appeared a few times. The chain has TRBV11-3 and TRBJ2-7, with 11 bases matching TRBD2. Germline V CDR1 and CDR2: SGHNT, YENEEA. The CDR3 covers 15 residues. The J segment lost 3 bases and the V segment lost 5 bases, leaving 6 bases of the junction unmatched. CDR3 DNA sequence: TGTGCCAGCAGCCCCGGAGGGACTAGCGGCTACGAGCAGTACTTC. Translated, it gives CASSPGGTSGYEQYF. The whole variable domain, remainder taken from reference TRBV11-3 and TRBJ2-7, is EAGVVQSPRYKIIEKKQPVAFWCNPISGHNTLYWYLQNLGQGPELLIRYENEEAVDDSQLPKDRFSAERLKGVDSTLKIQPAELGDSAVYLCASSPGGTSGYEQYFGPGTRLTVT.

This rearrangement joins TRBV4-3 to TRBJ1-2; weak D call: TRBD1 (5 bases). Germline loops: CDR1 LGHNA, CDR2 YSLEER. V was shortened by 1 base and J by 7 bases, with 13 bases between the two germline ends. The CDR3 is 14 residues long. For the CDR3, the DNA is TGCGCCAGCAGCCAAGCAGTACAGGTTTTTGGCTACACCTTC. Its translation is CASSQAVQVFGYTF.

This clonotype is a singleton in its sample. The chain uses TRBV12-1 and TRBJ2-7; the D segment call TRBD1 is taken from the table without a DNA check. TRBV12-1 represents a pseudogene. This CDR3 has 13 amino acids. The CDR3 DNA sequence: TGTGCCAGCAGCGAGGACAGGACCTACGAGCAGTACTTC. Translating it yields CASSEDRTYEQYF.

This clonotype was seen more than once but under ten times. This sequence joins TRBV27 and TRBJ2-7; 14 positions agree with TRBD2. CDR3 size: 14 residues. In germline, CDR1 is MNHEY, CDR2 SMNVEV (reference sequence). The junction had 0 bases not matched to a gene; V was cut back by 5 bases and J by 3 bases. In DNA form, the CDR3 reads TGTGCCAGCAGTGGGACTAGCGGGAGCTACGAGCAGTACTTC. Its protein is CASSGTSGSYEQYF.

This clonotype was counted between two and nine times. V usage is TRBV7-9 and J usage is TRBJ1-2; 7 bases align to TRBD1. Germline V gene lookup returns CDR1 SEHNR and CDR2 FQNEAQ (reference sequence). CDR3 length equals 15 residues. V lost 2 bases and J lost 6; bases outside the gene matches: 9. The CDR3 sequence is CASSLNRDRSHGYTF. DNA for the CDR3: TGTGCCAGCAGCTTAAACCGGGACAGATCGCATGGCTACACCTTC.

There are a few counts of this clonotype. For the CDR3, the DNA is TGTGCCAGCAGTTACTCGAACGGACCCGTTAACACTGAAGCTTTCTTT. This codes for CASSYSNGPVNTEAFF. V is TRBV6-5 and J is TRBJ1-1; D gene unclear. V lost 0 bases, J lost 2 bases, and 13 bases lay in between. Germline lookup yields CDR1 MNHEY and CDR2 SVGAGI. The CDR3 runs 16 residues.

The rearrangement uses TRBV6-5 and TRBJ1-6; TRBD1 matches at 10 bases. With 4 bases clipped from V and 7 bases from J, the junction kept 7 bases outside the gene matches. This CDR3 is built from 16 residues. Germline V gives CDR1 MNHEY, CDR2 SVGAGI. In nucleotides, the CDR3 is TGTGCCAGCAGTTCCGACAGGGGGCGAATGAATTCACCCCTCCACTTT. This translates into CASSSDRGRMNSPLHF.

A few counts support this clonotype. The chain recombines TRBV19 with TRBJ1-1; 8 nucleotides match TRBD1. The length of the CDR3 is 14 residues. Germline-derived CDR1 and CDR2 are LNHDA and SQIVND (reference sequence). V shed 8 bases and J 3 bases; nucleotides not matched to a gene: 8. CDR3 region: CASYTGGGDTEAFF. The CDR3 coding sequence is TGTGCCAGTTACACAGGGGGGGGAGACACTGAAGCTTTCTTT.

The chain has TRBV5-8 and TRBJ2-1; a weak D match, TRBD2 (5 bases). CDR1 and CDR2 from the germline V gene are SGHTS and YDEGEE. V lost 4 bases and J lost 2, with 16 bases in between. This CDR3 spans 16 amino acids. The CDR3 reads CASSIRTFETYNEQFF. As DNA, the CDR3 is TGTGCCAGCAGCATTCGGACTTTCGAAACCTACAATGAGCAGTTCTTC.

This clonotype showed up just once. The chain links TRBV9 to TRBJ2-1; D ambiguous. The V gene lost 2 bases and the J gene lost 4 bases, with 16 bases spanning the gap. In germline, CDR1 is SGDLS, CDR2 YYNGEE. The CDR3 covers 16 residues. The CDR3 region has the DNA TGTGCCAGCAGCGTCTCCCAGGACCACTTGTACAATGAGCAGTTCTTC. It encodes CASSVSQDHLYNEQFF.

V gene TRBV4-3 combines with J gene TRBJ1-5; D remains ambiguous. In germline, CDR1 is LGHNA, CDR2 YSLEER. This CDR3 has 15 amino acids. With 3 bases removed from V and 3 bases from J, the gap between germline ends came to 12 bases. The CDR3 bases are TGCGCCAGCAGCCAGGAAGGACGGAACAATCAGCCCCAGCATTTT. This encodes CASSQEGRNNQPQHF.

The CDR3 sequence is CASSVGSYSNQPQHF. CDR3 nucleotide sequence: TGTGCCAGCAGCGTCGGGAGTTATAGCAATCAGCCCCAGCATTTT. This chain joins TRBV5-5 and TRBJ1-5; D uncertain. The CDR3 runs 15 residues. V was cut by 4 bases and J by 0 bases, with 11 bases left in between. From germline, CDR1 is SGHKS and CDR2 YYEKEE (reference sequence).